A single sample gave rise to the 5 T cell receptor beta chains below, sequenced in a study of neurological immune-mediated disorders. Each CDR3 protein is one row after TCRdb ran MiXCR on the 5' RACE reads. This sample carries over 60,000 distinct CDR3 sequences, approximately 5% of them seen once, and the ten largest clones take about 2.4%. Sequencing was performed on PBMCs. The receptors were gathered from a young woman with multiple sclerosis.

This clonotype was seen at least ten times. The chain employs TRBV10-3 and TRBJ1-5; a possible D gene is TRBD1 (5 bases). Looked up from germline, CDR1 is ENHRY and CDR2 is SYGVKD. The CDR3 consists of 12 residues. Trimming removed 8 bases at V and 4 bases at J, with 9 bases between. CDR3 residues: CAIRGDNQPQHF. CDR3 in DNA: TGTGCCATCCGGGGCGATAATCAGCCCCAGCATTTT.

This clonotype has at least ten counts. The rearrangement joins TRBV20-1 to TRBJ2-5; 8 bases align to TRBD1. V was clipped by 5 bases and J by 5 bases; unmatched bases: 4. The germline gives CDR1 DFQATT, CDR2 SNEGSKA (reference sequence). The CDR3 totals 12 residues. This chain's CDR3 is CSALDREETQYF. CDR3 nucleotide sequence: TGCAGTGCTTTGGACAGGGAGGAGACCCAGTACTTC.

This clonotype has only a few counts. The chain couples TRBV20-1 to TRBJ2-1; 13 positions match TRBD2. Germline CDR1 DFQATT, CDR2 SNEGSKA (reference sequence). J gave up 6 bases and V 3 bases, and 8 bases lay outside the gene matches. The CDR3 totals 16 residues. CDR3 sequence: CSARYARTSGSNEQFF. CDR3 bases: TGCAGTGCTAGGTATGCAAGGACTAGCGGGAGCAATGAGCAGTTCTTC.

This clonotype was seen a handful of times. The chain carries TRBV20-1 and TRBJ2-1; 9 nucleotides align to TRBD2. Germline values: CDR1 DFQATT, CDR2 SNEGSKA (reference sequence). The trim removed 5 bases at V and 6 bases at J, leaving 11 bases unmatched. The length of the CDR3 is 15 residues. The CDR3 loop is CSAQRGAGLANEQFF. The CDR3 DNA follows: TGCAGTGCTCAGAGGGGGGCGGGACTAGCCAATGAGCAGTTCTTC.

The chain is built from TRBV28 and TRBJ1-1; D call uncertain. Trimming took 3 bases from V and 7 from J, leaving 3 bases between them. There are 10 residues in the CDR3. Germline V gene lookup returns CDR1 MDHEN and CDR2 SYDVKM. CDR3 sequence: CASSLDEAFF. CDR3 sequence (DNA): TGTGCCAGCAGTTTGGATGAAGCTTTCTTT.